A single sample is the source of the 19 T cell receptor beta chains below, sequenced in a study of T cells in Graves' hyperthyroidism and ophthalmopathy. The investigators amplified TCR beta CDR3 regions from RNA transcripts. HTBI primers were employed in a first-round RT-PCR of the TCR CDR3. One entry per CDR3 protein results from TCRdb running MiXCR on the multiplex PCR reads. Of about 600,000 distinct CDR3 sequences listed, approximately 14% were seen once; the top ten hold approximately 6.4%. The specimen was blood. The receptors were sampled from a woman aged 18-29 years with Graves' ophthalmopathy.

CDR3 loop: CASSLGTGALNTEAFF. The CDR3 nucleotides are TGTGCCAGCAGTTTAGGGACAGGGGCACTGAACACTGAAGCTTTCTTT. The V call is TRBV12-3 or TRBV12-4, the J call TRBJ1-1; 9 nucleotides agree with TRBD1. This CDR3 contains 16 residues. Unmatched junction bases numbered 3, after V lost 1 base and J lost 0 bases.

This clonotype has at least ten counts. The chain employs TRBV5-1 and TRBJ1-4, with 7 nucleotides matching TRBD1. The CDR3 contains 14 residues. Germline CDR1 and CDR2: SGHRS and YFSETQ. Trimming at V came to 2 bases and at J to 8 bases, leaving 6 bases not matched to a gene. The CDR3: CASSFWDSGEKLFF. The CDR3 DNA is TGCGCCAGCAGCTTCTGGGACAGCGGCGAAAAACTGTTTTTT.

Many counts were recorded for this clonotype. This sequence joins TRBV6-1 and TRBJ2-6; no clear D. The ends were cut back, 0 bases at V and 0 bases at J, with 3 bases in the middle. Per germline, CDR1 MNHNS and CDR2 SASEGT. The CDR3 is 15 residues long. As DNA, the CDR3 is TGTGCCAGCAGTGAAGCCAACTCTGGGGCCAACGTCCTGACTTTC. This codes for CASSEANSGANVLTF.

The table lists this clonotype with many counts. The J gene is TRBJ1-2, the V gene TRBV11-1; 8 nucleotides line up with TRBD1. The germline gives CDR1 SGHAT, CDR2 FQDESV (reference sequence). The V and J ends lost 5 bases and 4 bases, in that order; junction bases with no gene match: 9. The CDR3 is 15 residues long. The CDR3 sequence is CASSVSRGLGYGYTF. In nucleotides, the CDR3 is TGTGCCAGCAGCGTGAGCAGGGGGCTTGGCTATGGCTACACCTTC. Variable domain in full (rest from reference TRBV11-1 and TRBJ1-2): EAEVAQSPRYKITEKSQAVAFWCDPISGHATLYWYRQILGQGPELLVQFQDESVVDDSQLPKDRFSAERLKGVDSTLKIQPAELGDSAMYLCASSVSRGLGYGYTFGSGTRLTVV.

As concerns this clonotype: A much larger clone is a single base away; this may be a read error. V and J are TRBV7-2 and TRBJ1-5; D is ambiguous. The CDR3 is 14 residues long. Germline-derived CDR1 and CDR2 are SGHTA and FQGNSA. For the CDR3, the DNA is TGTGCCGGCAGCTTAGATTCCAACAATCAGCCCCAGCATTTT. Its protein is CAGSLDSNNQPQHF.

The table lists this clonotype with a few counts. The chain combines TRBV20-1 with TRBJ2-3; TRBD2 matches at 8 bases. From germline, CDR1 is DFQATT and CDR2 SNEGSKA (reference sequence). The V and J ends lost 7 bases and 2 bases, in that order; junction bases with no gene match: 14. The CDR3 sequence is 16 residues long. DNA of the CDR3: TGCAGTGTCAGAGGACGGGACGGGAGGGCCACAGATACGCAGTATTTT. Translating it yields CSVRGRDGRATDTQYF.

There are a few counts of this clonotype. This chain links TRBV6-2 or TRBV6-3 with TRBJ1-1; no reliable D call. V was trimmed by 4 bases and J by 7 bases, leaving 13 bases between them. Germline V lookup: CDR1 MNHEY, CDR2 SVGEGT. The CDR3 is 13 residues long. CDR3 protein: CASSWTLAGEAFF. The DNA for the CDR3 is TGTGCCAGCAGTTGGACTTTGGCAGGTGAAGCTTTCTTT.

The chain employs TRBV25-1 and TRBJ2-3; tentatively, D is TRBD2 (6 bases). CDR3 length: 17 amino acids. From germline, CDR1 is MGHDK and CDR2 SYGVNS. Trimming cost V 4 bases and J 2 bases, with 19 bases left between them. The CDR3 DNA is TGTGCCAGCAGTGGGCAGAAGCTTAGCGGTCCCACAGATACGCAGTATTTT. Protein product: CASSGQKLSGPTDTQYF.

This clonotype has only a few counts. The junction differs from germline at one of its ends, possibly a read error. This chain uses TRBV6-1 with TRBJ2-4; the match to TRBD2 covers 11 bases. This CDR3 comprises 15 residues. CDR1 is MNHNS and CDR2 is SASEGT in the germline V gene. As DNA, the CDR3 is TGTGCCGGCAGACTAGCGGGACAAGCCAAAAACATTCAGTACTTC. It yields the protein CAGRLAGQAKNIQYF.

Only a few counts were recorded for this clonotype. The chain combines TRBV9 with TRBJ2-7, with 7 bases lining up with TRBD2. Germline CDR1 reads SGDLS; CDR2 reads YYNGEE. CDR3 size: 14 residues. The V and J ends lost 4 bases and 7 bases, in that order; junction bases with no gene match: 11. The CDR3 reads CASSFSGPGGEQYF. The CDR3 bases are TGTGCCAGCAGCTTTAGCGGGCCCGGGGGGGAGCAGTACTTC.

Ten or more counts support this clonotype. The J gene is TRBJ2-7, the V gene TRBV28; D may be TRBD2 (5 bases). The CDR3 loop spans 13 amino acids. Trimming stripped 4 bases from V and 2 bases from J, with 9 bases between. Germline values: CDR1 MDHEN, CDR2 SYDVKM. CDR3 sequence reads: CASSWGATYEQYF. In DNA, the CDR3 is TGTGCCAGCAGTTGGGGAGCAACCTACGAGCAGTACTTC.

In this sample, this clonotype turned up many times. This chain connects TRBV12-3 or TRBV12-4 to TRBJ1-2; D is unresolved. The CDR3 is 14 amino acids. V dropped 1 base and J dropped 6 bases, with 12 bases sitting between them. CDR3 nucleotide sequence: TGTGCCAGCAGTTTAGGGTTGGGGATAGATGGCTACACCTTC. Amino acid sequence: CASSLGLGIDGYTF.

This clonotype was recorded at least ten times. V usage is TRBV12-3 or TRBV12-4 and J usage is TRBJ2-3, with 10 bases lining up with TRBD2. The CDR3 totals 16 residues. With V trimmed by 1 base and J by 1 base, 2 bases remained unmatched. CDR3 nucleotides: TGTGCCAGCAGTTTAGTCCTAGCGGGGGGCACAGATACGCAGTATTTT. Its protein is CASSLVLAGGTDTQYF.

The sample holds many counts of this clonotype. The rearrangement joins TRBV6-1 to TRBJ2-1; 8 positions agree with TRBD1. This CDR3 is built from 15 residues. In germline, CDR1 is MNHNS, CDR2 SASEGT. The V segment lost 7 bases and the J segment 4 bases; nucleotides outside the gene matches: 9. The CDR3 reads CASMQGQGKYNEQFF. In DNA, the CDR3 is TGTGCCAGCATGCAAGGACAGGGAAAATACAATGAGCAGTTCTTC.

This clonotype was counted between two and nine times. The V gene is TRBV29-1, the J gene TRBJ2-7; D remains ambiguous. The V end was cut by 5 bases, the J end by 0 bases, with 11 bases between. Germline V CDR1 and CDR2: SQVTM, ANQGSEA. CDR3 length equals 13 residues. In nucleotides, the CDR3 is TGCAGCGTTCTCCTGTTAATCTCCTACGAGCAGTACTTC. Translation: CSVLLLISYEQYF.

The genes are TRBV5-1 and TRBJ1-1, with 7 positions matching TRBD1. This CDR3 spans 17 amino acids. Germline assignment: CDR1 SGHRS and CDR2 YFSETQ. V lost 0 bases and J lost 1; bases outside the gene matches: 9. The CDR3 sequence is CASSLGQGVRSNTEAFF. CDR3 DNA: TGCGCCAGCAGCTTGGGCCAGGGGGTTAGGTCGAACACTGAAGCTTTCTTT.

The V call is TRBV30, the J call TRBJ1-5, with 10 nucleotides matching TRBD1. This CDR3 is 17 amino acids long. CDR1 and CDR2 (germline): GTSNPN, SVGIG (reference sequence). V lost 0 bases, J lost 0 bases, and 5 bases stayed unmatched. CDR3 nucleotides: TGTGCCTGGAGTGTTTCTCGGACAGGGGGTAGCAATCAGCCCCAGCATTTT. Protein sequence: CAWSVSRTGGSNQPQHF.

This clonotype was counted many times. The rearrangement links TRBV7-2 to TRBJ2-1; 12 bases agree with TRBD2. The CDR3 length is 15 residues. V lost 5 bases and J lost 8; bases outside the gene matches: 7. Looked up from germline, CDR1 is SGHTA and CDR2 is FQGNSA. The CDR3: CASSLTSGSGYEQFF. CDR3 in DNA: TGTGCCAGCAGCCTGACTAGCGGGAGTGGGTATGAGCAGTTCTTC.

The V and J genes are TRBV19 and TRBJ1-1; D is uncertain. V was shortened by 6 bases and J by 4 bases, with 18 bases between the two germline ends. CDR1 LNHDA and CDR2 SQIVND come from the germline V gene (reference sequence). This CDR3 has 15 residues. CDR3 amino acids: CASRMRVLPGTEAFF. CDR3 nucleotides: TGTGCCAGTAGAATGCGCGTCCTACCGGGCACTGAAGCTTTCTTT.